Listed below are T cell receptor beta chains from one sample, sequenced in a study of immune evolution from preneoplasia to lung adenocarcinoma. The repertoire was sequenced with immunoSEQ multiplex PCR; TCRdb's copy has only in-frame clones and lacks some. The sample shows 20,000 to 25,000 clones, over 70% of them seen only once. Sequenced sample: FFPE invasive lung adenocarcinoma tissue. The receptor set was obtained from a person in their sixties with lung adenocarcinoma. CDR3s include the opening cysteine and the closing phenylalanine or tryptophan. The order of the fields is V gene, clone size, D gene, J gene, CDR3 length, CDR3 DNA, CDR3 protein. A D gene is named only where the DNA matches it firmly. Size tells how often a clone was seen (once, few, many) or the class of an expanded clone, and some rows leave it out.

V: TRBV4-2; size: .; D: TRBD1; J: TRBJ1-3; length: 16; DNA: TGTGCCAGCAGCCCGGTTCAGGGGGTGGCTGGAAACACCATATATTTT; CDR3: CASSPVQGVAGNTIYF
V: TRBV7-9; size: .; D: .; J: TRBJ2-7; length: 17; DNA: TGTGCCAGCAGCTTAAGCCGGGGGTTTGAACTAAGGAACGAGCAGTACTTC; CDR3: CASSLSRGFELRNEQYF
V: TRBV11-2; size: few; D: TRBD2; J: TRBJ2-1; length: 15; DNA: TGTGCCAGCAGCCCGCGCGCGGGAGACGGCAATGAGCAGTTCTTC; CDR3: CASSPRAGDGNEQFF
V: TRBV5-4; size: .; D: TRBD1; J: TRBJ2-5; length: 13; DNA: TGTGCCAGCGGACGACAGGGGGCAGAGACCCAGTACTTC; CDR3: CASGRQGAETQYF
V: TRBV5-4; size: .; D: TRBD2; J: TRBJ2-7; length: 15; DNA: TGTGCCAGCACCACGACGGGACTAAAGCACTACGAGCAGTACTTC; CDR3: CASTTTGLKHYEQYF
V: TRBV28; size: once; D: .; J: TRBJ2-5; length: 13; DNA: TGTGCCAGCAGACAGGGAATCGAGGAGACCCAGTACTTC; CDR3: CASRQGIEETQYF
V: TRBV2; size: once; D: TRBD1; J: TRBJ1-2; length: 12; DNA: TGTGCCAGCAGGGGGACAGGGTCTCGCTACACCTTC; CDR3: CASRGTGSRYTF
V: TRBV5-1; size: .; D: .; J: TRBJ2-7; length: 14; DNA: TGCGCCAGCAGCTTGTTTCCTAGTTACTCCGAGCAGTACTTC; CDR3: CASSLFPSYSEQYF
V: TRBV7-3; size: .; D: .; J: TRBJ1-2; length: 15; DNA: TGTGCCAGCAGCTTAAGAGGGGGAAATAACTATGGCTACACCTTC; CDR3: CASSLRGGNNYGYTF
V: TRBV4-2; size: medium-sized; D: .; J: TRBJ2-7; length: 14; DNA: TGTGCCAGCAGCCCCCCGGCACTACCGCACGAGCAGTACTTC; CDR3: CASSPPALPHEQYF
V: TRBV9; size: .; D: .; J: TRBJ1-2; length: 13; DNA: TGTGCCAGCAGCCGTAGAGGAGGGGATGGCTACACCTTC; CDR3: CASSRRGGDGYTF
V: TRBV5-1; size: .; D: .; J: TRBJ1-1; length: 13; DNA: TGCGCCAGCAGCTTTACAGTGAACACTGAAGCTTTCTTT; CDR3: CASSFTVNTEAFF
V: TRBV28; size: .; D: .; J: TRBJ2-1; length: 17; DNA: TGTGCCAGCCCTCCCCAAGGGGCGGGTAGCTCCTACAATGAGCAGTTCTTC; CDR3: CASPPQGAGSSYNEQFF
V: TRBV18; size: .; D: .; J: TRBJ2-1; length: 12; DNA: TGTGCCAGCTCGTCCTATCTGGGTGAGCAGTTCTTC; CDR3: CASSSYLGEQFF
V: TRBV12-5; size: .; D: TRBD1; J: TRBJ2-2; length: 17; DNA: TGTGCTAGTGGTTTGGTTCTAGGGACAGGGGACACCGGGGAGCTGTTTTTT; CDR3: CASGLVLGTGDTGELFF
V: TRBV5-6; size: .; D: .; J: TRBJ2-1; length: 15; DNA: TGTGCCAGCAGCCCGCGGGGAAGCTCCTACAATGAGCAGTTCTTC; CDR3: CASSPRGSSYNEQFF
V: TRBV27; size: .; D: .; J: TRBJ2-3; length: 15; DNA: TGTGCCAGCAGTTTAGCAGGGGGGATAGTGGTTACGCAGTATTTT; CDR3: CASSLAGGIVVTQYF
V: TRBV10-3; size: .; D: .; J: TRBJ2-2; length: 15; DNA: TGTGCCATCAGTGATGCAGGGTCGACCACCGGGGAGCTGTTTTTT; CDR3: CAISDAGSTTGELFF
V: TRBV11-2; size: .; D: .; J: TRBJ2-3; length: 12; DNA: TGTGCCAGCAGCCTAGATTCCGGTACGCAGTATTTT; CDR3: CASSLDSGTQYF
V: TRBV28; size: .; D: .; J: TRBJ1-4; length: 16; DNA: TGTGCCAGCAGATTTTCGGGGGGCAGGTTTAATGAAAAACTGTTTTTT; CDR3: CASRFSGGRFNEKLFF
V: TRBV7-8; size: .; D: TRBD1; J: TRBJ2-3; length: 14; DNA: TGTGCCAGCAGCTCCAGACAGGGGAGCGATACGCAGTATTTT; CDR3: CASSSRQGSDTQYF
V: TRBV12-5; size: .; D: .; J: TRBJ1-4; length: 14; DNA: TGTGCTAGTGGCTCCGGGACCAGGGGTGAAAAACTGTTTTTT; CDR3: CASGSGTRGEKLFF
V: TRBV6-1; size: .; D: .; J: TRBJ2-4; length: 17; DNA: TGTGCCAGCAGTGAATTACGGGGATTTTTGGCCAAAAACATTCAGTACTTC; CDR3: CASSELRGFLAKNIQYF